These 30 T cell receptor beta chains came from one sample sequenced in a study of T cell changes during pregnancy in multiple sclerosis. Profiled with immunoSEQ multiplex PCR; TCRdb holds only in-frame clones, not every one. This sample has tens of thousands of clones; about 93% occur once, and the top ten carry 0.8% to 1%. The sequencing used peripheral blood, collected in the second trimester of pregnancy. The receptors originated from a female donor in good health, enrolled as a control in a pregnancy study.

This sequence joins TRBV28 and TRBJ2-7; 8 positions match TRBD2. Trimming cost V 8 bases and J 1 base; bases outside gene matches: 7. From germline, CDR1 is MDHEN and CDR2 SYDVKM. This CDR3 region has 14 residues. DNA of the CDR3: TGTGCCAGCCGACCCAGCGGGAGATCCTACGAGCAGTACTTC. Translating gives CASRPSGRSYEQYF.

The J gene is TRBJ2-1, the V gene TRBV7-8; D might be TRBD2 (7 bases). This CDR3 contains 18 residues. CDR1 and CDR2 from the germline V gene are SGHVS and FQNEAQ. With 2 bases removed from V and 8 bases from J, the gap between germline ends came to 25 bases. The CDR3 is CASSLLGQRTRISHEQFF. As DNA, the CDR3 is TGTGCCAGCAGCTTACTCGGACAGAGGACTAGAATTTCCCATGAGCAGTTCTTC.

The V and J genes are TRBV11-2 and TRBJ1-2; D is uncertain. CDR1 is SGHAT and CDR2 is FQNNGV in the germline V gene. V shed 1 base and J shed 8 bases, with 11 bases lying between them. The CDR3 sequence is 13 residues long. Here the CDR3 reads CASSLAQAVGYTF. In nucleotides, the CDR3 is TGTGCCAGCAGCTTAGCCCAGGCCGTGGGCTACACCTTC.

The rearrangement uses TRBV14 and TRBJ1-4, with 9 positions matching TRBD1. The ends lost 6 bases at V and 2 bases at J; junction bases unmatched: 4. Germline CDR1 SGHDN, CDR2 FVKESK. The CDR3 extends over 15 amino acids. CDR3 residues: CASSRTGGTNEKLFF. CDR3 DNA sequence: TGTGCCAGCAGTCGAACAGGGGGCACTAATGAAAAACTGTTTTTT.

The chain couples TRBV14 to TRBJ2-3; 7 bases line up with TRBD1. The ends lost 4 bases at V and 4 bases at J; junction bases unmatched: 8. Germline V gene sequence: CDR1 SGHDN, CDR2 FVKESK. CDR3 size: 15 residues. CDR3 residues: CASSLTTGLPDTQYF. CDR3 in DNA: TGTGCCAGCAGCCTTACGACAGGGCTTCCAGATACGCAGTATTTT.

The sample holds one count of this clone. CDR3 loop: CASSLGGRGNYGYTF. For the CDR3, the DNA is TGTGCCAGCAGCTTGGGGGGGCGGGGGAACTATGGCTACACCTTC. The V gene is TRBV5-4, the J gene TRBJ1-2; possible D gene TRBD1, 6 bases. Germline assignment: CDR1 SGHNT and CDR2 YYREEE (reference sequence). The CDR3 contains 15 residues. V was cut by 0 bases and J by 2 bases, with 11 bases left in between.

The DNA of the CDR3 is TGTGCCAGCAGCCAGCGCGGGAGGGCCGGGTTCTTC. It is translated as CASSQRGRAGFF. The chain is built from TRBV13 and TRBJ2-1, with TRBD2 matching over 9 bases. Germline V gene data show CDR1 as PRHDT and CDR2 as FYEKMQ (reference sequence). This CDR3 spans 12 amino acids. Trimming removed 5 bases from V and 15 bases from J; junction bases left unmatched: 8.

The rearrangement links TRBV28 to TRBJ1-2; the D is unclear. This CDR3 has 13 residues. Trimming shortened V by 8 bases and J by 4 bases, and 14 bases separated the two germline ends. Germline V gene sequence: CDR1 MDHEN, CDR2 SYDVKM. CDR3 amino acids: CASSRTRSYGYTF. The CDR3 DNA reads as TGTGCCAGCTCGCGCACAAGGAGCTATGGCTACACCTTC.

V and J are TRBV5-1 and TRBJ2-3; 8 positions agree with TRBD1. The V segment lost 4 bases and the J segment 4 bases; nucleotides outside the gene matches: 8. Germline loops: CDR1 SGHRS, CDR2 YFSETQ. The CDR3 covers 15 residues. CDR3 nucleotides: TGCGCCAGCAGCCCCGGACAGGGTAGCCCAGATACGCAGTATTTT. Its translation: CASSPGQGSPDTQYF. The variable domain in full, completed from reference TRBV5-1 and TRBJ2-3, reads KAGVTQTPRYLIKTRGQQVTLSCSPISGHRSVSWYQQTPGQGLQFLFEYFSETQRNKGNFPGRFSGRQFSNSRSEMNVSTLELGDSALYLCASSPGQGSPDTQYFGPGTRLTVL.

The chain is built from TRBV5-1 and TRBJ2-1, with 12 bases identical to TRBD2. Germline-derived CDR1 and CDR2 are SGHRS and YFSETQ. The CDR3 runs 19 residues. J was trimmed by 0 bases and V by 0 bases; bases with no gene match: 7. The CDR3 here is CASSLDLAGGHSSYNEQFF. CDR3 bases: TGCGCCAGCAGCTTGGATCTAGCGGGAGGGCATAGCTCCTACAATGAGCAGTTCTTC.

The CDR3 spells CASSFARAGLAHEQYF. Written as DNA, the CDR3 is TGTGCCAGCAGCTTTGCACGAGCGGGCCTAGCCCACGAGCAGTACTTC. V and J are TRBV7-2 and TRBJ2-7; TRBD2 might be the D (6 bases). This CDR3 has 16 residues. Trimming removed 3 bases from V and 5 bases from J, with 20 bases in between. CDR1 and CDR2 from the germline V gene are SGHTA and FQGNSA. The whole variable domain, filled in from reference TRBV7-2 and TRBJ2-7, reads GAGVSQSPSNKVTEKGKDVELRCDPISGHTALYWYRQSLGQGLEFLIYFQGNSAPDKSGLPSDRFSAERTGGSVSTLTIQRTQQEDSAVYLCASSFARAGLAHEQYFGPGTRLTVT.

This chain connects TRBV28 to TRBJ2-7; 9 bases fit TRBD1. Trimming took 4 bases from V and 4 from J; bases not matched to a gene: 8. Per the germline V gene, CDR1 is MDHEN and CDR2 is SYDVKM. The CDR3 runs to 15 residues. CDR3 sequence reads: CASSSPGQGVYEQYF. DNA of the CDR3: TGTGCCAGCAGTTCCCCGGGACAGGGTGTATACGAGCAGTACTTC.

The chain uses TRBV6-1 and TRBJ2-7; tentative D call: TRBD2 (5 bases). Trimming removed 6 bases from V and 3 bases from J, with 12 bases in between. Germline V gene data show CDR1 as MNHNS and CDR2 as SASEGT. The CDR3 loop spans 13 amino acids. DNA for the CDR3: TGTGCCAGCAGCCGGACTTCGGTCTACGAGCAGTACTTC. It specifies CASSRTSVYEQYF.

The CDR3 spells CASSVGRQHSNEKLFF. As DNA, the CDR3 is TGTGCCAGCAGCGTAGGCAGACAGCATTCAAATGAAAAACTGTTTTTT. The chain joins TRBV5-4 to TRBJ1-4; possible D gene TRBD1, 5 bases. The CDR3 spans 16 residues. From germline, CDR1 is SGHNT and CDR2 YYREEE (reference sequence). Deletions cut 4 bases from V and 5 bases from J, with 18 bases between. The entire variable domain, with the rest obtained from reference TRBV5-4 and TRBJ1-4, is as follows: ETGVTQSPTHLIKTRGQQVTLRCSSQSGHNTVSWYQQALGQGPQFIFQYYREEENGRGNFPPRFSGLQFPNYSSELNVNALELDDSALYLCASSVGRQHSNEKLFFGSGTQLSVL.

This chain uses TRBV18 with TRBJ2-5; D remains ambiguous. CDR1 KGHSH and CDR2 LQKENI come from the germline V gene. Trimming shortened V by 3 bases and J by 2 bases, and 4 bases separated the two germline ends. The CDR3 has 12 residues. In DNA form, the CDR3 reads TGTGCCAGCTCACCTTCGCAAGAGACCCAGTACTTC. Translated: CASSPSQETQYF.

The chain links TRBV28 to TRBJ1-5; 8 nucleotides match TRBD1. The CDR3 has 16 residues. The germline V gene encodes CDR1 MDHEN and CDR2 SYDVKM. Unmatched junction bases numbered 9, after V lost 3 bases and J lost 5 bases. CDR3 in amino acids: CASSLLGQAFHQPQHF. For the CDR3, the DNA is TGTGCCAGCAGTTTGTTGGGACAGGCCTTTCATCAGCCCCAGCATTTT.

J is TRBJ2-1 and V is TRBV7-8; no reliable D call. Germline V CDR1 and CDR2: SGHVS, FQNEAQ. This CDR3 comprises 15 residues. Between the trimmed V and J ends, which lost 3 bases and 2 bases, there was a span of 11 bases. The chain's CDR3 is CASSFSSSPYNEQFF. CDR3 DNA sequence: TGTGCCAGCAGCTTCTCTTCGTCCCCCTACAATGAGCAGTTCTTC.

This chain connects TRBV5-1 to TRBJ2-7, with 8 bases lining up with TRBD1. With V trimmed by 4 bases and J by 0 bases, 6 bases remained unmatched. The V gene's germline CDR1 is SGHRS and CDR2 YFSETQ. CDR3 length: 15 amino acids. The CDR3 region has the DNA TGCGCCAGCAGCCTCCGGACAGGGCTCTCCTACGAGCAGTACTTC. Translating gives CASSLRTGLSYEQYF.

By share, this clone ranks as medium-sized. The chain carries TRBV9 and TRBJ1-1, with 7 bases matching TRBD1. The CDR3 length is 17 residues. V dropped 0 bases and J dropped 1; count of bases not matched to a gene: 9. The germline CDR1 and CDR2 sequences are SGDLS and YYNGEE. DNA of the CDR3: TGTGCCAGCAGCGTAGCTTACCGGGAGGGGGCGAACACTGAAGCTTTCTTT. It is translated as CASSVAYREGANTEAFF.

This sequence joins TRBV27 and TRBJ2-5; 9 bases match TRBD1. CDR1 is MNHEY and CDR2 is SMNVEV in the germline V gene (reference sequence). V lost 5 bases to trimming and J lost 3 bases; unmatched junction nucleotides: 7. This CDR3 has 15 amino acids. For the CDR3, the DNA is TGTGCCAGCAGTAAAACCGGGACAGGGAAAGAGACCCAGTACTTC. Its translation: CASSKTGTGKETQYF.

The chain has TRBV28 and TRBJ2-7, with TRBD1 matching over 10 bases. This CDR3 contains 21 residues. With 5 bases clipped from V and 3 bases from J, the junction kept 25 bases outside the gene matches. CDR1 is MDHEN, CDR2 SYDVKM, per germline. The CDR3 loop reads CASSPYSPGQGYPSPYYEQYF. DNA for the CDR3: TGTGCCAGCAGTCCTTACTCACCGGGACAGGGGTATCCCAGTCCCTACTACGAGCAGTACTTC.

This sequence joins TRBV27 and TRBJ2-5; TRBD2 agrees at 9 bases. Germline V CDR1 and CDR2: MNHEY, SMNVEV (reference sequence). Germline trimming cut 3 bases from V and 5 bases from J; bases unmatched to any gene: 10. The CDR3 runs 16 residues. CDR3 DNA: TGTGCCAGCAGTTTTGGTAGCGGGAGCAGTGGGGAGACCCAGTACTTC. Its translation: CASSFGSGSSGETQYF.

The rearrangement uses TRBV7-9 and TRBJ1-4; 7 nucleotides align to TRBD1. The CDR3 contains 14 residues. The V gene's germline CDR1 is SEHNR and CDR2 FQNEAQ (reference sequence). V lost 4 bases, J lost 8 bases, and 7 bases stayed unmatched. The CDR3 coding sequence is TGTGCCAGCAGCTCCGACAGGGCGGGGGAAAAACTGTTTTTT. Translated, it gives CASSSDRAGEKLFF.

This rearrangement joins TRBV18 to TRBJ2-6, with 9 bases lining up with TRBD1. Per the germline V gene, CDR1 is KGHSH and CDR2 is LQKENI. J lost 0 bases, V lost 3 bases, and 6 bases had no gene match. The CDR3 totals 18 residues. CDR3 nucleotide sequence: TGTGCCAGCTCACCTTTGGGACAGGGCTTCTCTGGGGCCAACGTCCTGACTTTC. Its translation is CASSPLGQGFSGANVLTF.

The chain has TRBV27 and TRBJ2-7; the D gene is possibly TRBD1 (5 bases). CDR1 MNHEY and CDR2 SMNVEV come from the germline V gene (reference sequence). This CDR3 region has 15 residues. Trimming took off 6 bases at V and 1 base at J, with 16 bases between the two ends. CDR3 nucleotide sequence: TGTGCCAGCAGCCCAAGCTGGGGCAGGTCCTACGAGCAGTACTTC. Its translation is CASSPSWGRSYEQYF.

This chain joins TRBV7-9 and TRBJ2-5; 9 bases are a match to TRBD1. Germline CDR1 and CDR2: SEHNR and FQNEAQ (reference sequence). This CDR3 has 15 residues. The trim removed 5 bases at V and 5 bases at J, leaving 9 bases unmatched. In DNA form, the CDR3 reads TGTGCCAGCAGCCCCGGACAGGGGTTAGGGGAGACCCAGTACTTC. Protein sequence: CASSPGQGLGETQYF.

V usage is TRBV5-1 and J usage is TRBJ2-1; weak D call: TRBD1 (5 bases). The germline V and J ends were trimmed by 4 bases and 0 bases, with 11 bases remaining between them. The CDR3 totals 15 residues. Germline V lookup: CDR1 SGHRS, CDR2 YFSETQ. Here the CDR3 DNA reads TGCGCCAGCAGCACTGACAGATTCTCCTACAATGAGCAGTTCTTC. Protein sequence: CASSTDRFSYNEQFF. The whole variable domain, filled in from reference TRBV5-1 and TRBJ2-1, reads KAGVTQTPRYLIKTRGQQVTLSCSPISGHRSVSWYQQTPGQGLQFLFEYFSETQRNKGNFPGRFSGRQFSNSRSEMNVSTLELGDSALYLCASSTDRFSYNEQFFGPGTRLTVL.

The rearrangement joins TRBV29-1 to TRBJ1-1; no firm D call. Per the germline V gene, CDR1 is SQVTM and CDR2 is ANQGSEA. Trimming left V 1 base short and J 3 bases short, with 21 bases between. This CDR3 contains 17 residues. The chain's CDR3 is CSVEVLGGIVAYTEAFF. DNA of the CDR3: TGCAGCGTTGAAGTGTTAGGAGGGATAGTAGCGTACACTGAAGCTTTCTTT.

The genes are TRBV7-9 and TRBJ2-3, with TRBD1 matching over 7 bases. The CDR3 consists of 17 residues. Germline lookup yields CDR1 SEHNR and CDR2 FQNEAQ (reference sequence). Trimming cost V 1 base and J 4 bases; bases outside gene matches: 11. The CDR3 DNA is TGTGCCAGCAGCTTAGTGGGTCGACAGGGCCGTCCAGATACGCAGTATTTT. This encodes CASSLVGRQGRPDTQYF.

The chain couples TRBV7-9 to TRBJ1-1; 8 bases match TRBD1. Germline V gene lookup returns CDR1 SEHNR and CDR2 FQNEAQ (reference sequence). The CDR3 contains 18 residues. The junction had 16 bases not matched to a gene; V was cut back by 5 bases and J by 2 bases. Here the CDR3 DNA reads TGTGCCAGCAGCACCGCCATTAAACAGGGGGTGCCCAACACTGAAGCTTTCTTT. Protein: CASSTAIKQGVPNTEAFF.